This TCR beta chain was identified in a study of esophageal squamous cell carcinoma under preoperative chemotherapy. This clonotype appeared once. What it recognizes is unknown. One end of the junction does not line up with germline, which may come from a read error. TCRdb re-called the PCR reads through MiXCR, storing one row per CDR3 protein. The data show over 10,000 distinct CDR3 sequences, roughly 50% seen once. Time point: before preoperative PTX-NDP chemotherapy. Germline V gene lookup returns CDR1 MNHEY and CDR2 SVGAGI. The CDR3 consists of 15 residues. Study-wide points: Clonal contraction, more than amplification, hit abundant clones after paclitaxel-nedaplatin.

The source is a human donor with esophageal squamous cell carcinoma. The donor label of this sample is uncertain. Sampling was conducted from a patient given preoperative chemotherapy. The genes are TRBV6-5 and TRBJ2-1, with no clear D. The CDR3 DNA sequence: TGTGCCAGGGGTTACTCGGCTGGTGGCAACGATACGCAGTATTTC. Translating gives CARGYSAGGNDTQYF.